This T cell receptor beta chain derives from a study of T-cell memory formation after mild COVID-19. Whole-study findings and limits: There were some responding clones in pre-infection memory, which suggested that cross-reactive memory had joined.

This clonotype was observed a few times. Its antigen is unidentified. V was trimmed by 7 bases and J by 2 bases, leaving 13 bases between them. Germline CDR1 and CDR2: MRHNA and SNTAGT. This CDR3 is built from 14 residues. Employing constant-segment primers, 5'RACE generated TCR alpha and TCR beta cDNA libraries bearing sample barcodes and UMIs. TCRdb re-called the 5' RACE reads with MiXCR, one entry per CDR3 protein. The data show about 49,000 distinct CDR3 sequences, approximately 7% seen once. The sample comprised PBMCs or a T cell subset sorted from them (not recorded which). The J gene is TRBJ2-3, the V gene TRBV6-4; the D gene is possibly TRBD1 (6 bases). The receptor's source is a man younger than 35 who had mild COVID-19 (a few samples of this study predate the infection). Cell type and time point are not known. CDR3 protein: CASKRDRSTDTQYF. CDR3 DNA: TGTGCCAGCAAACGAGACAGGTCCACAGATACGCAGTATTTT.